This note documents a single T cell receptor beta chain sequence. The primer mix had 60 Vbeta and 13 Jbeta primers. Clones were read by immunoSEQ multiplex PCR, and TCRdb kept only the in-frame ones, dropping some. The sample lists 110,000 to 150,000 clones, around 70% seen once, with roughly 1.9% in the top ten. The CDR3 consists of 14 residues. The germline gives CDR1 MNHEY, CDR2 SMNVEV (reference sequence). Trimming stripped 6 bases from V and 0 bases from J, with 12 bases between. The data originate from a study of cytomegalovirus exposure and HLA in healthy donors. Source material: PBMCs. The V call is TRBV27, the J call TRBJ2-7; weak D call: TRBD2 (6 bases). This receptor was obtained from a woman aged 60-75 years in good health and CMV-seropositive. CDR3 loop: CASSPGTFSYEQYF. The CDR3 DNA reads as TGTGCCAGCAGCCCGGGGACTTTCTCCTACGAGCAGTACTTC.